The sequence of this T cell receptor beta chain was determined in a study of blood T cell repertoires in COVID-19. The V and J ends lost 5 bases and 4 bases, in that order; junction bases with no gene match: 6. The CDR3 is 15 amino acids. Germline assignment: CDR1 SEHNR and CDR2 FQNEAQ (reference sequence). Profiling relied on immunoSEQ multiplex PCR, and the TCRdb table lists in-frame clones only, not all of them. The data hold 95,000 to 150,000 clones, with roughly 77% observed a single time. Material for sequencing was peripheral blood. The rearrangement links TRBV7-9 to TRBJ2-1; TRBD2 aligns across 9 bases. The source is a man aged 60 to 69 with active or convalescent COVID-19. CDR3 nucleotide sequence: TGTGCCAGCAGCCGAACTAGCGGGTATTACAATGAGCAGTTCTTC. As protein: CASSRTSGYYNEQFF.